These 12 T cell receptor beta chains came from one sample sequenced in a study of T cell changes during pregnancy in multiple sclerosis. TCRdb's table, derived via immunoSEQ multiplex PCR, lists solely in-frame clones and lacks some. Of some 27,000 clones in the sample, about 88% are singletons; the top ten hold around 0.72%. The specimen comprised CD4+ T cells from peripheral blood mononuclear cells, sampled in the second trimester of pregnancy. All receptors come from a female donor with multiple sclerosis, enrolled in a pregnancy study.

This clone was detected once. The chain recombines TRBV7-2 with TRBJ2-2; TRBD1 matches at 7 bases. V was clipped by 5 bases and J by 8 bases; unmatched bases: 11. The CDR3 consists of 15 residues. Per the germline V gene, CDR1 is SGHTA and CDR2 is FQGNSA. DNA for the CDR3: TGTGCCAGCAGCCGAGACAGGGCGTACCCTGGGGAGCTGTTTTTT. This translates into CASSRDRAYPGELFF. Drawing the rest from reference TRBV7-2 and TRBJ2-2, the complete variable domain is GAGVSQSPSNKVTEKGKDVELRCDPISGHTALYWYRQSLGQGLEFLIYFQGNSAPDKSGLPSDRFSAERTGGSVSTLTIQRTQQEDSAVYLCASSRDRAYPGELFFGEGSRLTVL.

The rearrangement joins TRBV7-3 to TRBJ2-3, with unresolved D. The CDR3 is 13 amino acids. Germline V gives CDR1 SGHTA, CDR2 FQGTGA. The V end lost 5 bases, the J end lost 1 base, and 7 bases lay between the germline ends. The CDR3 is CASSPTGTDTQYF. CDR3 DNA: TGTGCCAGCAGCCCAACTGGCACAGATACGCAGTATTTT.

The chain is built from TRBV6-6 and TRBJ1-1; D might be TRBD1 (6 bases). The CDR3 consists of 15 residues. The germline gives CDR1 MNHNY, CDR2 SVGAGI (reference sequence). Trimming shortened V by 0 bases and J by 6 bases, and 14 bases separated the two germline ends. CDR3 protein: CASSYSEGVRPEAFF. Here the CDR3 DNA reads TGTGCCAGCAGTTACTCCGAGGGGGTCCGTCCTGAAGCTTTCTTT.

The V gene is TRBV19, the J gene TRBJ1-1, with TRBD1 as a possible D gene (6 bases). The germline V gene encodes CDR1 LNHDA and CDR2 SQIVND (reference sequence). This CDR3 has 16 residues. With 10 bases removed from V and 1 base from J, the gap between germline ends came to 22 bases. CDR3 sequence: CATQARGAQRNTEAFF. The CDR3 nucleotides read TGTGCCACCCAGGCCAGGGGAGCTCAGAGGAACACTGAAGCTTTCTTT. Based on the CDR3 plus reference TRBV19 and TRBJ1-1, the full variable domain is DGGITQSPKYLFRKEGQNVTLSCEQNLNHDAMYWYRQDPGQGLRLIYYSQIVNDFQKGDIAEGYSVSREKKESFPLTVTSAQKNPTAFYLCATQARGAQRNTEAFFGQGTRLTVV.

The CDR3 DNA reads TGCGCCAGCAGTAACAGCTACTATGGCTACACCTTC. Protein sequence: CASSNSYYGYTF. The chain links TRBV10-1 to TRBJ1-2; D gene ambiguous. V gave up 5 bases and J gave up 3 bases, with 7 bases separating them. Germline CDR1 is WNHNN and CDR2 is SYGVQD (reference sequence). The CDR3 is made up of 12 amino acids.

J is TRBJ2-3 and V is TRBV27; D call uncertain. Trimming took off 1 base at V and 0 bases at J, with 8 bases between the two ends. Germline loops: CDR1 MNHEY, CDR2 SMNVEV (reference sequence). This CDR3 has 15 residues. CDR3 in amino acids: CASSLLRRSTDTQYF. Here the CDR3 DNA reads TGTGCCAGCAGTTTATTACGTCGGAGCACAGATACGCAGTATTTT.

The CDR3 protein is CASRTRTGGNEQYF. Here the CDR3 DNA reads TGTGCCAGCAGGACACGGACAGGGGGCAACGAGCAGTACTTC. This chain joins TRBV2 and TRBJ2-7, with 11 nucleotides matching TRBD1. The CDR3 totals 14 residues. V dropped 6 bases and J dropped 5; count of bases not matched to a gene: 6. CDR1 is SNHLY and CDR2 is FYNNEI in the germline V gene.

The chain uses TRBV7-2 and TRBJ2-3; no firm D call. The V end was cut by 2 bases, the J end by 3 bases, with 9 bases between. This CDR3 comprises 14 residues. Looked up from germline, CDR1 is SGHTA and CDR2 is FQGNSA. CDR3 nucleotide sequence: TGTGCCAGCAGCTTATATGCGGATACAGATACGCAGTATTTT. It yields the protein CASSLYADTDTQYF.

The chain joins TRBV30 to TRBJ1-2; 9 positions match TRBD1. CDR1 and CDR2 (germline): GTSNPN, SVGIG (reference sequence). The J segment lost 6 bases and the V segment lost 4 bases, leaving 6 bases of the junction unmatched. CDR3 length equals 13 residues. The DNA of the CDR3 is TGTGCCTGGAATTGGGGGACAGGGAATGGCTACACCTTC. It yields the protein CAWNWGTGNGYTF.

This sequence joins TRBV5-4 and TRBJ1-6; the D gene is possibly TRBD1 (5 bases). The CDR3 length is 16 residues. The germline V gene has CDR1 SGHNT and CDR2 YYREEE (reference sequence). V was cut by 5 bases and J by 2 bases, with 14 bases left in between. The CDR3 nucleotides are TGTGCCAGCAGGAACCTTGGGGGGACCTATAATTCACCCCTCCACTTT. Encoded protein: CASRNLGGTYNSPLHF. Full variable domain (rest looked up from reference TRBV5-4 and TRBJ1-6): ETGVTQSPTHLIKTRGQQVTLRCSSQSGHNTVSWYQQALGQGPQFIFQYYREEENGRGNFPPRFSGLQFPNYSSELNVNALELDDSALYLCASRNLGGTYNSPLHFGNGTRLTVT.

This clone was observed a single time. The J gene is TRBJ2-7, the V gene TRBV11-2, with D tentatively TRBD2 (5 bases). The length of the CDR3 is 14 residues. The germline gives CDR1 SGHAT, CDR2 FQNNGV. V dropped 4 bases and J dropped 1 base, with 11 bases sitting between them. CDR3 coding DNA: TGTGCCAGCAGCTCTCTAACGGGATCCTACGAGCAGTACTTC. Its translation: CASSSLTGSYEQYF.

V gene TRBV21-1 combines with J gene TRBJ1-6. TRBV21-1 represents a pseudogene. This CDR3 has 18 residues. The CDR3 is CASSKETVAGGYNSPLHF. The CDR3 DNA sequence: TGTGCCAGCAGCAAAGAGACAGTTGCCGGGGGTTATAATTCACCCCTCCACTTT.